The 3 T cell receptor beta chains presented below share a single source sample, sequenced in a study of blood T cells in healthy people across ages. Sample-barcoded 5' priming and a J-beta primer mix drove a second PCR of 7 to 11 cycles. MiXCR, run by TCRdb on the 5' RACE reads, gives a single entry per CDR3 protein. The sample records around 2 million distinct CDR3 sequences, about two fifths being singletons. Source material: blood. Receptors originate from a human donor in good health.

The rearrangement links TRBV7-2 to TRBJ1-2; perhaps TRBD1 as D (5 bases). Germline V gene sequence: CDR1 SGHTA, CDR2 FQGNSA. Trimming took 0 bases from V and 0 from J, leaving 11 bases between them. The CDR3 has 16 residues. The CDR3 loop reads CASSLAGRVTNYGYTF. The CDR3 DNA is TGTGCCAGCAGCTTAGCGGGCAGGGTTACTAACTATGGCTACACCTTC.

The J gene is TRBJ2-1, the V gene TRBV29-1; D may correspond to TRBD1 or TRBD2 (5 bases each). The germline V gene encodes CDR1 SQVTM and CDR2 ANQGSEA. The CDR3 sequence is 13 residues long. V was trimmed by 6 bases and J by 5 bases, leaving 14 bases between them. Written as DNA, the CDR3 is TGCAGCGTCAGGGAGCCCAAGAACAATGAGCAGTTCTTC. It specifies CSVREPKNNEQFF.

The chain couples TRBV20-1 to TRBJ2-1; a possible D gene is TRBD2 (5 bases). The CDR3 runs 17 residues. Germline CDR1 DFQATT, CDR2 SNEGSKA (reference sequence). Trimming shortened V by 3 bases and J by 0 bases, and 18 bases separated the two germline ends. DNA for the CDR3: TGCAGTGCTAGTCCTCCGGGAACCACTAACTCCTACAATGAGCAGTTCTTC. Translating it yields CSASPPGTTNSYNEQFF.